One T cell receptor (beta chain) is described in this entry. In the PCR, 60 Vbeta and 13 Jbeta primers were used. Sequencing used immunoSEQ multiplex PCR; TCRdb keeps in-frame clones, though not all of them. This sample yields under 250,000 clones, of which 82% are seen a single time; about 2.5% belongs to the top ten. This entry comes from a study of cytomegalovirus exposure and HLA in healthy donors. This CDR3 is built from 15 residues. Trimming pared 2 bases from V and 7 bases from J, leaving 17 bases between. CDR1 and CDR2 from the germline V gene are MNHNS and SASEGT. The sample consisted of PBMCs. The chain has TRBV6-1 and TRBJ1-2, with D perhaps TRBD1 (6 bases). This clonotype originated in a woman aged 40 to 50 in good health and CMV-seronegative. CDR3 nucleotide sequence: TGTGCCAGCAGTGAATCAGGGGCCGTATACGGTGGCTACACCTTC. It encodes CASSESGAVYGGYTF.